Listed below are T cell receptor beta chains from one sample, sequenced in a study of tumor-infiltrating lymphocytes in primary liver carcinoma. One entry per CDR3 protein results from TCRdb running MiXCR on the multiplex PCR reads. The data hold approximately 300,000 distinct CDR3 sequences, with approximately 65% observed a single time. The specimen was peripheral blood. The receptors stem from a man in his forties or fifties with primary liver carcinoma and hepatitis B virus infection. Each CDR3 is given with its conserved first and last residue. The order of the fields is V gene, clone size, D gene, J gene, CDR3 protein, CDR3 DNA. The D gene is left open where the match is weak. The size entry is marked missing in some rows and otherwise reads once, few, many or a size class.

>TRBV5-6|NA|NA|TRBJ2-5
CASSSLLDPGLETHYF
TGTGCCAGCAGCTCTCTACTAGATCCAGGGTTGGAGACCCATTACTTC
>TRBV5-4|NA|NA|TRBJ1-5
CASSLAGNSNQPRHF
TGTGCCAGCAGCTTGGCGGGGAATAGCAATCAGCCCCGGCATTTT
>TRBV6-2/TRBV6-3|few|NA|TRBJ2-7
CASSYGGESEQYF
TGTGCCAGCAGTTACGGAGGGGAGAGCGAGCAGTACTTC
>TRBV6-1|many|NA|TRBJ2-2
CASSELQGGGPGELFF
TGTGCCAGCAGTGAATTACAGGGAGGAGGTCCCGGGGAGCTGTTTTTT
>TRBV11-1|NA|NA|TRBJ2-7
CANGLKQGEQYF
TGTGCCAACGGCCTCAAACAGGGCGAGCAGTACTTC
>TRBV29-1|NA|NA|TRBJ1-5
CSVEVLGGQPQHF
TGCAGCGTTGAAGTCCTGGGAGGGCAGCCCCAGCATTTT
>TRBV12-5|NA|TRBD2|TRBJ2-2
CASGPSGGKNTGELFF
TGTGCTAGTGGTCCGTCCGGGGGGAAGAACACCGGGGAGCTGTTTTTT
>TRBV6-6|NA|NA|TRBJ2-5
CAGSYLGGGQETHYF
TGTGCCGGCAGTTACTTGGGTGGAGGACAAGAGACCCATTACTTC
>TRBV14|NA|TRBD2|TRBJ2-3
CASTLAARFRYTQYF
TGTGCCAGTACCCTAGCGGCCCGATTCCGGTATACGCAGTATTTT
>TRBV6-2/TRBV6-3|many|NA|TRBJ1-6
CASSFQTDYSPLHF
TGTGCCAGCAGTTTCCAGACGGATTATTCACCCCTCCACTTT
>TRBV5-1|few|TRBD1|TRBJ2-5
CASSVEGQGIETQYF
TGCGCCAGCAGCGTGGAGGGACAGGGGATAGAGACCCAGTACTTC
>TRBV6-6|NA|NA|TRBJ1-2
CASSRGMGTQYRYTF
TGTGCCAGCAGTCGTGGTATGGGCACTCAGTATCGCTACACCTTC
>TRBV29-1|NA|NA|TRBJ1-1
CSVQESGHPDTEAFF
TGCAGCGTTCAGGAGTCCGGACATCCGGACACTGAAGCTTTCTTT
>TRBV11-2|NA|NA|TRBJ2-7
CASSLIYKQYF
TGTGCCAGCAGCCTTATCTACAAGCAGTACTTC
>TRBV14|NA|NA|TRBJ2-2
CASRQGTRRAGEPFF
TGTGCCAGCAGACAAGGGACAAGGCGGGCCGGGGAGCCGTTTTTT
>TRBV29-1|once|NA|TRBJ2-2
CSVSAQNTGKLFF
TGCAGCGTATCGGCCCAGAACACCGGGAAGCTGTTTTTT
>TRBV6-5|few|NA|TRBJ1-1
CASSYSSMAGLTEAFF
TGTGCCAGTAGTTACTCGTCCATGGCAGGGCTCACTGAAGCTTTCTTT
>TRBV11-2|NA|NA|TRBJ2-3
CANSLDALAADTQYF
TGTGCCAACAGCTTAGATGCACTAGCAGCAGATACGCAGTATTTT
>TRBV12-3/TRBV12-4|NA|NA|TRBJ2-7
CASSAHGRGDSEQYF
TGTGCCAGCAGCGCCCATGGCAGGGGTGATAGCGAGCAGTACTTC
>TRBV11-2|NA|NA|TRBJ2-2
CASGTGLTGTGELFF
TGTGCCAGCGGCACAGGACTAACGGGAACCGGGGAGCTGTTTTTT
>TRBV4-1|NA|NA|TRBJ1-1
CASSSITLQINTEAFF
TGCGCCAGCAGCTCTATAACGCTCCAGATAAACACTGAAGCTTTCTTT
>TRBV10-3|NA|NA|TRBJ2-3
CAISESKSNPLIDTQYF
TGTGCCATCAGTGAGTCCAAGAGTAACCCTCTGATAGATACGCAGTATTTT
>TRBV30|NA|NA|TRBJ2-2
CAWWPRGIGELFF
TGTGCCTGGTGGCCCCGAGGAATCGGGGAGCTGTTTTTT
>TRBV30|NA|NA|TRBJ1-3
CAWSPSCTIYF
TGTGCCTGGAGCCCTTCGTGCACCATATATTTT
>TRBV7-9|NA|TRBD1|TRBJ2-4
CASSRGAGQGNIQYF
TGTGCCAGCAGCCGTGGAGCGGGACAGGGAAACATTCAGTACTTC
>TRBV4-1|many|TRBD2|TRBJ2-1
CASSQEKAGGPNEQFF
TGCGCCAGCAGCCAAGAAAAGGCGGGAGGGCCGAATGAGCAGTTCTTC
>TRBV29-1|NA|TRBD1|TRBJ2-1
CNVRRQGIGIEQFF
TGCAACGTTCGAAGACAGGGGATTGGCATTGAGCAGTTCTTC
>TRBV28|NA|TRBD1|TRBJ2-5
CANSLDRGQETQYF
TGTGCCAACAGTTTGGACAGGGGACAAGAGACCCAGTACTTC
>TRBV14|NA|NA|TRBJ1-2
CASSQDRGVLIWGYTF
TGTGCCAGCAGCCAAGATCGCGGCGTCCTAATATGGGGCTACACCTTC
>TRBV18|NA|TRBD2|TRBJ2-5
CASSGGIQETQYF
TGTGCCAGCTCCGGGGGGATTCAAGAGACCCAGTACTTC
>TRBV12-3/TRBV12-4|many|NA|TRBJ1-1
CASSFEGAEAFF
TGTGCCAGCAGTTTTGAAGGGGCTGAAGCTTTCTTT
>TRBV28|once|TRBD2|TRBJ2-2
CTSSSGLAGGNTRELFF
TGTACCAGCAGTTCCGGACTAGCGGGAGGTAACACCAGGGAGCTGTTTTTT
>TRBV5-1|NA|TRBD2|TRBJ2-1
CASGLARVAGPKQFF
TGCGCCAGCGGCTTGGCCAGAGTAGCGGGCCCTAAGCAGTTCTTC
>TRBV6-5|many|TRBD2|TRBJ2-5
CASSYSPSGPRETQYF
TGTGCCAGCAGTTACTCACCTAGCGGTCCCCGGGAGACCCAGTACTTC
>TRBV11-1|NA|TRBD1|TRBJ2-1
CASSNHEGTGWVNEQFF
TGTGCAAGCAGCAACCATGAAGGGACAGGGTGGGTCAATGAGCAGTTCTTC
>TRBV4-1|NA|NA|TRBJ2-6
CASTQEGGTVSGANVLTF
TGCGCCAGCACCCAAGAGGGGGGCACTGTCTCTGGGGCCAACGTCCTGACGTTC
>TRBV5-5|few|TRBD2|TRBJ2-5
CASRRTSGNRQETQYF
TGTGCCAGCAGGCGGACTAGCGGAAACCGACAAGAGACCCAGTACTTC
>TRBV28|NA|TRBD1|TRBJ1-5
CASSPLSLKRDSYQPHHF
TGTGCCAGCAGTCCCCTTAGTTTAAAGCGGGACAGTTATCAGCCTCACCATTTT
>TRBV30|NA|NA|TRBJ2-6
CAWEERRGANVLTF
TGTGCCTGGGAAGAACGACGTGGGGCCAACGTCCTGACTTTC
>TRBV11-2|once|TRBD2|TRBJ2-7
CASSFGLAGVPIYGQYF
TGTGCCAGCAGCTTCGGACTAGCGGGAGTTCCCATCTACGGGCAGTACTTC
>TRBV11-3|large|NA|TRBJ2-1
CASSLEYYNEQFF
TGTGCCAGCAGCTTAGAATACTACAATGAGCAGTTCTTC
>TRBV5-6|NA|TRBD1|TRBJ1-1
CASSLRQGAGMSTEAFF
TGTGCCAGCAGCCTTCGACAGGGGGCTGGCATGAGCACTGAAGCTTTCTTT
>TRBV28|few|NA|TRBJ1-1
CASSLEPENTEAFF
TGTGCCAGCAGTTTAGAACCGGAAAACACTGAAGCTTTCTTT
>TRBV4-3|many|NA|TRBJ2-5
CASSQGGTQETQYF
TGCGCCAGCAGCCAAGGTGGGACCCAAGAGACCCAGTACTTC
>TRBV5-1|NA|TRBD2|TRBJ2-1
CASSLGRTSGSRDNEQFF
TGCGCCAGCAGCTTGGGTAGGACTAGCGGGAGCCGAGACAATGAGCAGTTCTTC
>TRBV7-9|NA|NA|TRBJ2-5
CASSSPWLEGTQYF
TGTGCCAGCAGCTCCCCGTGGCTCGAAGGGACCCAGTACTTC
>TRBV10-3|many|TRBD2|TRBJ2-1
CAISGGLAGVSEQFF
TGTGCCATCAGCGGGGGACTAGCGGGAGTAAGTGAGCAGTTCTTC
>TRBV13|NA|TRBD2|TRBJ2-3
CAGSLWTSGKSDTQYF
TGTGCCGGCAGCCTTTGGACTAGCGGGAAGTCAGATACGCAGTATTTT
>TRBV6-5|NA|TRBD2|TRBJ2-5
CASTDRLAGPQETQYF
TGTGCCAGCACCGATCGACTAGCGGGCCCCCAAGAGACCCAATACTTC
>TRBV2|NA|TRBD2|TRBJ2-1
CASSVAGPGGEQFF
TGTGCCAGCAGTGTGGCGGGTCCGGGGGGTGAGCAGTTCTTC
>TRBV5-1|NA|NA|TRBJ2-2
CASSFLPQGQNTGELFF
TGCGCCAGCAGCTTCCTCCCCCAGGGCCAGAACACCGGGGAGCTGTTTTTT
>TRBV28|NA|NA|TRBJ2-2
CASSLVQANTGELFF
TGTGCCAGCAGTTTAGTGCAGGCGAACACCGGGGAGCTGTTTTTT
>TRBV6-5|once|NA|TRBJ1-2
CASSYSTSGINYGYTF
TGTGCCAGCAGTTACTCAACGTCAGGGATAAACTATGGCTACACCTTC
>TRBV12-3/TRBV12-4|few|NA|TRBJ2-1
CASQFRRAQKEQFF
TGTGCCAGCCAGTTCCGGAGAGCCCAGAAGGAGCAGTTCTTC
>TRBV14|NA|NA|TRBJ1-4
CASSRNEKLFF
TGTGCCAGCAGCCGGAATGAAAAACTGTTTTTT